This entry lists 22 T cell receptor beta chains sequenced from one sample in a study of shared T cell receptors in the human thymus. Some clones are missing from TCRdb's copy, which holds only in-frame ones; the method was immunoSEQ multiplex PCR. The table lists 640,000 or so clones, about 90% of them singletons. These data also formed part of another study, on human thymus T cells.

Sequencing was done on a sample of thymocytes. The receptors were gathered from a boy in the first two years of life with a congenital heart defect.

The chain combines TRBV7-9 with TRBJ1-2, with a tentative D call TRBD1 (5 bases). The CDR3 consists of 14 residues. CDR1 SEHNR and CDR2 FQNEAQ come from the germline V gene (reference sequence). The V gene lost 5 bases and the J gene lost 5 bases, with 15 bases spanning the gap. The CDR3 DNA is TGTGCCAGCAGCCCTGAGCCAACAGGATATGGCTACACCTTC. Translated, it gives CASSPEPTGYGYTF. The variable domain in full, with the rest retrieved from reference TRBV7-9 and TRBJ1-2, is DTGVSQNPRHKITKRGQNVTFRCDPISEHNRLYWYRQTLGQGPEFLTYFQNEAQLEKSRLLSDRFSAERPKGSFSTLEIQRTEQGDSAMYLCASSPEPTGYGYTFGSGTRLTVV.

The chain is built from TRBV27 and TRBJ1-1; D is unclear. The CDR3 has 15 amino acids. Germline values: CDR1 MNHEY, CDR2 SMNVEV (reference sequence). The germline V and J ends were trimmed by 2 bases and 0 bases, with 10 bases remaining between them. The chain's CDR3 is CASSLSKQMNTEAFF. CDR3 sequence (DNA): TGTGCCAGCAGTTTAAGTAAACAGATGAACACTGAAGCTTTCTTT.

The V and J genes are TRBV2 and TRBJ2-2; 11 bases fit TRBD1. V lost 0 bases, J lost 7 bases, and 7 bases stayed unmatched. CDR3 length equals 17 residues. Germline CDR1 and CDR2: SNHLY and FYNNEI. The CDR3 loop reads CASSEAGQGAPNGELFF. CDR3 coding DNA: TGTGCCAGCAGTGAAGCCGGACAGGGGGCGCCAAACGGGGAGCTGTTTTTT.

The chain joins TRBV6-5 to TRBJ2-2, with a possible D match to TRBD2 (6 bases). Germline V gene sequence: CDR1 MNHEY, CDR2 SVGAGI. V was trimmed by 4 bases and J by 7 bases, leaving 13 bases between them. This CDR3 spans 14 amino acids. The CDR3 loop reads CASSWRGCCGELFF. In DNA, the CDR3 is TGTGCCAGCAGTTGGAGGGGTTGTTGCGGGGAGCTGTTTTTT.

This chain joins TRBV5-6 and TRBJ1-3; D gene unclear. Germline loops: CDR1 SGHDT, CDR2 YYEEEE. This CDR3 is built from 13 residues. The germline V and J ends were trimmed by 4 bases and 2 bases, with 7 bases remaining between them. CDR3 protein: CASSQTPGNTIYF. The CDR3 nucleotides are TGTGCCAGCAGCCAAACACCTGGAAACACCATATATTTT.

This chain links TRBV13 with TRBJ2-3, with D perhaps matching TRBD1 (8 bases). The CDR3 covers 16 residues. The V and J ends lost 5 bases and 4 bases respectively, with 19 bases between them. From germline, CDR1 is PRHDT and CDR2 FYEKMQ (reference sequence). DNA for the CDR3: TGTGCCAGCAGCATCCCTAGCGGCAGGGGGCCAGATACGCAGTATTTT. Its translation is CASSIPSGRGPDTQYF.

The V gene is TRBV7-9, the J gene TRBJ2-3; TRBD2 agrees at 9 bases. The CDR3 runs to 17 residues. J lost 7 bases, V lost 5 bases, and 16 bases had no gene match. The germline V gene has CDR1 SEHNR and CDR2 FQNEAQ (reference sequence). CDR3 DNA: TGTGCCAGCAGCCCAAGACGGGAGCTAGCGGGGACGAATACGCAGTATTTT. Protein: CASSPRRELAGTNTQYF.

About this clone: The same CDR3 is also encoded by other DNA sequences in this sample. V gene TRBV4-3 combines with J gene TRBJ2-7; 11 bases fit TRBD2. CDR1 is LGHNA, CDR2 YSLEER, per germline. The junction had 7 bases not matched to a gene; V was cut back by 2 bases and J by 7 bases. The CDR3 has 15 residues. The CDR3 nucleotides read TGCGCCAGCAGCCAATTAGCGGGGGGGCCTTATGAGCAGTACTTC. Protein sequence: CASSQLAGGPYEQYF.

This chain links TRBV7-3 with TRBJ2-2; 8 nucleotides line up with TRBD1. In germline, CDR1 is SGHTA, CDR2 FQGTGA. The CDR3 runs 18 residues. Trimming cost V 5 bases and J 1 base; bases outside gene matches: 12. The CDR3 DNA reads TGTGCCAGCAGCCCAAGGACAGGGCCGAGATTGAACACCGGGGAGCTGTTTTTT. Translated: CASSPRTGPRLNTGELFF.

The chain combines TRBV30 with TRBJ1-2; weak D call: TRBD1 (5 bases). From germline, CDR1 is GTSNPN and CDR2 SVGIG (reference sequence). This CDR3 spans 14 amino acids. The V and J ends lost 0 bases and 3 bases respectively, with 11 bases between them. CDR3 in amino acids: CAWSVPGPDYGYTF. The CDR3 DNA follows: TGTGCCTGGAGTGTACCAGGGCCGGACTATGGCTACACCTTC. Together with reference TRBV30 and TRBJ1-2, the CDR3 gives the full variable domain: SQTIHQWPATLVQPVGSPLSLECTVEGTSNPNLYWYRQAAGRGLQLLFYSVGIGQISSEVPQNLSASRPQDRQFILSSKKLLLSDSGFYLCAWSVPGPDYGYTFGSGTRLTVV.

The CDR3 is CASSLRLGSGEQYF. CDR3 nucleotide sequence: TGTGCCAGCAGCTTGCGATTGGGATCGGGGGAGCAGTACTTC. This sequence joins TRBV7-6 and TRBJ2-7; TRBD2 might be the D (5 bases). The germline CDR1 and CDR2 sequences are SGHVS and FNYEAQ. The germline V and J ends were trimmed by 3 bases and 7 bases, with 16 bases remaining between them. This CDR3 comprises 14 residues.

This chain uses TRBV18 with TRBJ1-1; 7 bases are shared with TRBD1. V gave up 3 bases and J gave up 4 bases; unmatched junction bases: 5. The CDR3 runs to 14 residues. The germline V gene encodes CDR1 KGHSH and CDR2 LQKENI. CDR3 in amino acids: CASSPKQGSTEAFF. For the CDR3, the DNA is TGTGCCAGCTCACCCAAACAGGGGAGCACTGAAGCTTTCTTT.

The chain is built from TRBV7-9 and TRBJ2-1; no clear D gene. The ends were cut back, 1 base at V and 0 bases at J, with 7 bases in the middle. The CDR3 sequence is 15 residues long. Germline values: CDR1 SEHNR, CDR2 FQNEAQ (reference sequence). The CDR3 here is CASSLELNSYNEQFF. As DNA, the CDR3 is TGTGCCAGCAGCTTAGAGCTAAACTCCTACAATGAGCAGTTCTTC.

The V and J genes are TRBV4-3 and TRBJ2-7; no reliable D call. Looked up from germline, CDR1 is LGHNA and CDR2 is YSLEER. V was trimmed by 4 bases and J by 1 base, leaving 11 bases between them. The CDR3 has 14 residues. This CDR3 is CASSRDRSSYEQYF. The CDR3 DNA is TGCGCCAGCAGCCGAGATCGTAGTTCCTACGAGCAGTACTTC.

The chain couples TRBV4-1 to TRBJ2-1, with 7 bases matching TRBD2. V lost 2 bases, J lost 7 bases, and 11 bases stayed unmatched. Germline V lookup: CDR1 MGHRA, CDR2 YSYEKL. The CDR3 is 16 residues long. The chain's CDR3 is CASSQPRRGVENEQFF. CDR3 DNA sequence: TGCGCCAGCAGCCAACCCCGCCGGGGGGTGGAGAATGAGCAGTTCTTC.

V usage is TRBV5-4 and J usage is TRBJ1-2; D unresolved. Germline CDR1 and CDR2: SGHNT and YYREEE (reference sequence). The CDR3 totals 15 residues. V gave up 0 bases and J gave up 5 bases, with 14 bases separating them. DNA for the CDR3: TGTGCCAGCAGCTTGGCCCCTTTAGGGAGTTATGGCTACACCTTC. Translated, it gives CASSLAPLGSYGYTF.

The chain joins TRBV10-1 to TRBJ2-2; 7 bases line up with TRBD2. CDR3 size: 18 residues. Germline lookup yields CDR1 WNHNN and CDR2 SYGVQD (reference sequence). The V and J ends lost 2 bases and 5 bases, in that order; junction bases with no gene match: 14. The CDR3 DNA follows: TGCGCCAGCAGTGAGAATGAACAGCGGGGTGTTGCGACCGGGGAGCTGTTTTTT. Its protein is CASSENEQRGVATGELFF.

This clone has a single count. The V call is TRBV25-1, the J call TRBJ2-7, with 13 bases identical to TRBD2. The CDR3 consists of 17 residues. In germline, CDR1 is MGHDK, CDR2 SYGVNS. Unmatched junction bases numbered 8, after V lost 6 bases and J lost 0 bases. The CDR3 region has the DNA TGTGCCAGCAGAACTAGCGGGAGGGCCCGCGACTCCTACGAGCAGTACTTC. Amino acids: CASRTSGRARDSYEQYF.

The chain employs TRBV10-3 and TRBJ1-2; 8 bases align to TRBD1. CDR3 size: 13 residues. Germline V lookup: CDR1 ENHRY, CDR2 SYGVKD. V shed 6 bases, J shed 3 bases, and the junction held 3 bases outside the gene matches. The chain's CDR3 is CAISDRGYYGYTF. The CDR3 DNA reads TGTGCCATCAGCGACAGGGGCTACTATGGCTACACCTTC.

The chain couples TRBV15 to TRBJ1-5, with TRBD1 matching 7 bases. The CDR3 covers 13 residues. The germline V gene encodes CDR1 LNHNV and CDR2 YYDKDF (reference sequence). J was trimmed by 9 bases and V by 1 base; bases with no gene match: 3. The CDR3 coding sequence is TGTGCCACCAGCAGAGCGGACAGGTGGCCCCAGCATTTT. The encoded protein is CATSRADRWPQHF.

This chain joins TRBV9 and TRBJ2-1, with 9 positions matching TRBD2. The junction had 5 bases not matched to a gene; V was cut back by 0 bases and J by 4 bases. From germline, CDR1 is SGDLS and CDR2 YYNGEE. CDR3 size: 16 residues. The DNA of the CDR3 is TGTGCCAGCAGCGTAGGTGCGGGAGGGGGGTACAATGAGCAGTTCTTC. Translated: CASSVGAGGGYNEQFF.

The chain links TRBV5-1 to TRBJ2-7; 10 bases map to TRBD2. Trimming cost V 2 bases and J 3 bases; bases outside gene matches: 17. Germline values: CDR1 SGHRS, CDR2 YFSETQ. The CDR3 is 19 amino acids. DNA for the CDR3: TGCGCCAGCAGCTTACACACCGGGACTAGCGCCCACTTACGCTACGAGCAGTACTTC. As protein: CASSLHTGTSAHLRYEQYF.